Here is one T cell receptor beta chain with its context. The data were obtained in a study of blood T cell repertoires in COVID-19. CDR3 length: 16 residues. CDR1 is ENHRY and CDR2 is SYGVKD in the germline V gene. The V and J ends lost 3 bases and 0 bases respectively, with 11 bases between them. Produced via immunoSEQ multiplex PCR; TCRdb's table is partial and in-frame only. This table has 300,000 to 350,000 clones, approximately 88% appearing once. The specimen was PBMCs or T cells enriched from blood (not recorded which). The chain employs TRBV10-3 and TRBJ1-4, with D maybe TRBD1 (5 bases). The sequence was obtained from a man aged 25 to 40 who had recovered from COVID-19. CDR3 nucleotides: TGTGCCATCAGTGAAATGGGGCTTGCAACTAATGAAAAACTGTTTTTT. It specifies CAISEMGLATNEKLFF.